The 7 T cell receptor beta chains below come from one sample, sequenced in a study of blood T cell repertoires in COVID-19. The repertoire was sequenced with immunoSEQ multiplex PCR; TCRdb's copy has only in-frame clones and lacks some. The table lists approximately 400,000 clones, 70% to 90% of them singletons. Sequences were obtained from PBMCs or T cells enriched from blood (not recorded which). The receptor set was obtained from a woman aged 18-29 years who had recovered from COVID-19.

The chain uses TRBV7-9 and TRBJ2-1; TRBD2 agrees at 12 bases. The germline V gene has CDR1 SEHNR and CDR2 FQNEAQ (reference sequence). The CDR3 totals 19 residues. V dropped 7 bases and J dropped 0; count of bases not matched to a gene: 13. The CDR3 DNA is TGTGCCAGCACCCCGCCGGGACTAGCGGGTTCGAGCTCCTACAATGAGCAGTTCTTC. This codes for CASTPPGLAGSSSYNEQFF.

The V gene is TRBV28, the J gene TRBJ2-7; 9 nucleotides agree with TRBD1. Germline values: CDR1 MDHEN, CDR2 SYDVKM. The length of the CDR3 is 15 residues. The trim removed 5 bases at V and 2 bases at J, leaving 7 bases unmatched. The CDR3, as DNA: TGTGCCAGCAGTCGCCGGACAGGGGCTACCTACGAGCAGTACTTC. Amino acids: CASSRRTGATYEQYF.

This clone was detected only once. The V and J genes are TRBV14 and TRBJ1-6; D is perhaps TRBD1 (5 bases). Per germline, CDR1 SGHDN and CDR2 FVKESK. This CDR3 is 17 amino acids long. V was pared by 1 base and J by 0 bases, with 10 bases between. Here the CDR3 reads CASSQARQSSYNSPLHF. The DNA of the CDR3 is TGTGCCAGCAGCCAAGCGAGACAGAGCTCCTATAATTCACCCCTCCACTTT. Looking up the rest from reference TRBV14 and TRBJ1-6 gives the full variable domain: EAGVTQFPSHSVIEKGQTVTLRCDPISGHDNLYWYRRVMGKEIKFLLHFVKESKQDESGMPNNRFLAERTGGTYSTLKVQPAELEDSGVYFCASSQARQSSYNSPLHFGNGTRLTVT.

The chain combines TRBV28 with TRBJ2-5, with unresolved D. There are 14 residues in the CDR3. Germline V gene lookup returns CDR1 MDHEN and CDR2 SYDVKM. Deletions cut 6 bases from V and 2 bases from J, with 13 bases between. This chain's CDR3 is CASSFYGEQETQYF. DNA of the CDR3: TGTGCCAGCAGCTTCTATGGAGAACAAGAGACCCAGTACTTC.

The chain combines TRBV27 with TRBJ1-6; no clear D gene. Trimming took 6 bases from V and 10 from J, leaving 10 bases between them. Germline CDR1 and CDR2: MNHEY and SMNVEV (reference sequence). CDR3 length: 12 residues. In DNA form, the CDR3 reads TGTGCCAGCAGAGATAGGAGCTCACCCCTCCACTTT. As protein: CASRDRSSPLHF.

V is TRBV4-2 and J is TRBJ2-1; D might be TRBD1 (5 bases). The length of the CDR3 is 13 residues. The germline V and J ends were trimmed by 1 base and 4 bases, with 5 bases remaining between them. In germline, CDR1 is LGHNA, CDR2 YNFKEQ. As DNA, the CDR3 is TGTGCCAGCAGCCAAGCAGGGTACAATGAGCAGTTCTTC. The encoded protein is CASSQAGYNEQFF.

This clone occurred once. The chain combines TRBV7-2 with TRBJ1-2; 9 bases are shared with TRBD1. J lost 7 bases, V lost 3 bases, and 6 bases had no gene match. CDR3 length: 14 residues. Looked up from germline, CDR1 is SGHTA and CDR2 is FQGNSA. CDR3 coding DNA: TGTGCCAGCAGCTTCCCACAGGGGGCGCGTGGCTACACCTTC. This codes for CASSFPQGARGYTF.